Below are 2 T cell receptor beta chains sequenced from a single sample in a study of cytotoxic CD8 clonotypes in ibrutinib-treated CLL. TCRdb keeps only in-frame clones here, not all; method: immunoSEQ multiplex PCR. This sample has 90,000 to 150,000 clones; roughly 57% occur once, and the top ten carry about 40%. The sample here was PBMCs, taken after 24 months of ibrutinib treatment. The receptors stem from a human donor with chronic lymphocytic leukemia.

The table lists this clone with a count of one. V and J are TRBV18 and TRBJ2-5; D is undetermined. V lost 1 base, J lost 3 bases, and 0 bases lay in between. This CDR3 is 11 amino acids long. From germline, CDR1 is KGHSH and CDR2 LQKENI. CDR3 amino acids: CASSPQETQYF. The CDR3 nucleotides are TGTGCCAGCTCACCACAAGAGACCCAGTACTTC.

This clone was counted once. The chain couples TRBV7-6 to TRBJ1-6; no reliable D call. V dropped 5 bases and J dropped 10 bases, with 9 bases sitting between them. The CDR3 covers 12 residues. Germline assignment: CDR1 SGHVS and CDR2 FNYEAQ. The CDR3: CASSPAGSPLHF. CDR3 DNA sequence: TGTGCCAGCAGCCCCGCCGGGTCACCCCTCCACTTT.